Below, 2 T cell receptor beta chains from the same sample are listed, as sequenced in a study of siplizumab effects on memory and regulatory T cells. The data were produced by immunoSEQ multiplex PCR, yet TCRdb's version contains in-frame clones alone and is incomplete. The sample consists of roughly 92,000 clones, 90% to 95% of them appearing once. Sequencing was performed on non-Treg CD4+ T cells sorted from blood. The receptors were sampled from a human donor in good health.

V is TRBV5-1 and J is TRBJ1-2; D might be TRBD1 (5 bases). Germline V gene data show CDR1 as SGHRS and CDR2 as YFSETQ. Trimming took off 8 bases at V and 5 bases at J, with 22 bases between the two ends. The CDR3 has 15 residues. This chain's CDR3 is CASFEYRDVLYGYTF. The CDR3 coding sequence is TGCGCCAGTTTTGAATACCGGGACGTTTTATATGGCTACACCTTC.

The J gene is TRBJ2-3, the V gene TRBV19; either TRBD1 or TRBD2 may supply D (6 bases each). Germline-derived CDR1 and CDR2 are LNHDA and SQIVND (reference sequence). The CDR3 spans 14 residues. Trimming shortened V by 5 bases and J by 3 bases, and 12 bases separated the two germline ends. The CDR3 bases are TGTGCCAGTAGTCGGAGGAGGGGGACAGATACGCAGTATTTT. It translates to CASSRRRGTDTQYF.